Listed below are T cell receptor beta chains from one sample, sequenced in a study of blood T cell repertoires in COVID-19. The data were produced by immunoSEQ multiplex PCR, yet TCRdb's version contains in-frame clones alone and is incomplete. The table has approximately 69,000 clones, 60% to 80% seen once. Source material: peripheral blood. The receptors originated from a human donor in a cohort sampled during active COVID-19. CDR3s include the opening cysteine and the closing phenylalanine or tryptophan. The order of the fields is D gene, V gene, J gene, clone size, CDR3 protein, CDR3 DNA. D genes are given only for firm matches. Size is omitted from some rows. Given values are once, few, many or a class for expanded clones.

TRBD1	TRBV6-5	TRBJ1-2	.	CASSSDRGRGYTF	TGTGCCAGCAGTTCCGACAGGGGTCGCGGCTACACCTTC
.	TRBV27	TRBJ2-6	.	CASSPPGAGANVLTF	TGTGCCAGCAGTCCCCCAGGGGCTGGGGCCAACGTCCTGACTTTC
TRBD2	TRBV5-1	TRBJ2-3	.	CASSLVGLAPDTQYF	TGCGCCAGCAGCTTGGTTGGACTAGCTCCAGATACGCAGTATTTT
.	TRBV28	TRBJ2-7	.	CASSTVKSSYEQYF	TGTGCCAGCAGTACAGTGAAGAGCTCCTACGAGCAGTACTTC
.	TRBV3-1/TRBV3-2	TRBJ1-1	.	CASSQDWARVTTEAFF	TGTGCCAGCAGCCAAGATTGGGCCAGGGTTACCACTGAAGCTTTCTTT
TRBD1	TRBV30	TRBJ1-1	.	CAWHRGLNTEAFF	TGTGCCTGGCACAGGGGGTTGAACACTGAAGCTTTCTTT
.	TRBV4-2	TRBJ2-7	.	CASSREGEGAYEQYF	TGTGCCAGCAGCCGCGAGGGTGAGGGGGCCTACGAGCAGTACTTC
TRBD1	TRBV24-1	TRBJ1-5	few	CATSDATGGIRNQPQHF	TGTGCCACCAGTGACGCGACAGGGGGGATTCGCAATCAGCCCCAGCATTTT
.	TRBV9	TRBJ2-3	.	CASSDYSGDGTDTQYF	TGTGCCAGCAGCGATTACTCAGGGGACGGCACAGATACGCAGTATTTT
TRBD1	TRBV14	TRBJ2-7	.	CASSRTGTGDYEQYF	TGTGCCAGCAGCCGCACCGGGACAGGGGACTACGAGCAGTACTTC
.	TRBV27	TRBJ1-5	.	CASSFRFSSNQPQHF	TGTGCCAGCAGTTTTCGTTTTAGTAGCAATCAGCCCCAGCATTTT
.	TRBV2	TRBJ1-1	few	CASKEGGGNAEAFF	TGTGCCAGCAAGGAAGGAGGAGGGAACGCTGAAGCTTTCTTT
.	TRBV5-1	TRBJ2-2	.	CASSLAPRQAMNTGELFF	TGCGCCAGCAGCTTGGCGCCCCGACAGGCCATGAACACCGGGGAGCTGTTTTTT
.	TRBV3-1/TRBV3-2	TRBJ2-2	few	CASSQGLAYGELFF	TGTGCCAGCAGCCAAGGTCTAGCCTATGGGGAGCTGTTTTTT
TRBD2	TRBV6-5	TRBJ2-3	once	CASSTGGRPRDTQYF	TGTGCCAGCAGTACGGGCGGGAGGCCCCGGGATACGCAGTATTTT
.	TRBV5-4	TRBJ2-7	.	CASSSGAGFSYEQYF	TGTGCCAGCAGCTCGGGAGCGGGTTTCTCCTACGAGCAGTACTTC
.	TRBV7-9	TRBJ1-2	.	CASNPTGYGYTF	TGTGCCAGCAATCCGACGGGCTATGGCTACACCTTC
.	TRBV19	TRBJ2-6	.	CASSDYKSSGANVLTF	TGTGCCAGTAGTGATTATAAGAGCTCTGGGGCCAACGTCCTGACTTTC
TRBD1	TRBV6-6	TRBJ1-2	.	CASSGTGGDGYTF	TGTGCCAGCAGTGGGACAGGGGGAGATGGCTACACCTTC
.	TRBV30	TRBJ1-3	once	CAWSVHGGSSGNTIYF	TGTGCCTGGAGTGTACATGGAGGGAGCTCTGGAAACACCATATATTTT
TRBD2	TRBV7-2	TRBJ2-7	.	CASSLLAGFSYEQYF	TGTGCCAGCAGCTTACTAGCGGGTTTCTCCTACGAGCAGTACTTC
TRBD2	TRBV11-2	TRBJ2-1	.	CASSFWTSGNEQFF	TGTGCCAGCAGCTTTTGGACTAGCGGTAATGAGCAGTTCTTC
TRBD2	TRBV18	TRBJ2-1	.	CASSPRTSGSSYNEQFF	TGTGCCAGCTCACCAAGGACTAGCGGTAGCTCCTACAATGAGCAGTTCTTC
.	TRBV25-1	TRBJ2-3	.	CASSARGTDTQYF	TGTGCCAGCAGTGCCAGGGGCACAGATACGCAGTATTTT
TRBD2	TRBV5-4	TRBJ2-7	once	CASSLGSGGGLYEQYF	TGTGCCAGCAGCTTGGGGAGCGGGGGGGGCCTATACGAGCAGTACTTC
TRBD2	TRBV6-6	TRBJ2-3	.	CASSRGLGGIHSTDTQYF	TGTGCCAGCAGTCGGGGACTAGGGGGGATCCATAGCACAGATACGCAGTATTTT